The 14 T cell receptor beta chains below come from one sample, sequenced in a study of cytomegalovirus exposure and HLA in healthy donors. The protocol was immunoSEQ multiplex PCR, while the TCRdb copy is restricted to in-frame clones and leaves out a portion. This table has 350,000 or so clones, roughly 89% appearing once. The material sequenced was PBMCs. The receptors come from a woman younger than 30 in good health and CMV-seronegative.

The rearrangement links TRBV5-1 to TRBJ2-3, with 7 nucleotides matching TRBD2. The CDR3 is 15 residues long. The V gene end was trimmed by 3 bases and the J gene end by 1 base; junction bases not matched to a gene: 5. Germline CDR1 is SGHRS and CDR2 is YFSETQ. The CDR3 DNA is TGCGCCAGCAGCTCCGCTAGCGGAGGCACAGATACGCAGTATTTT. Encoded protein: CASSSASGGTDTQYF. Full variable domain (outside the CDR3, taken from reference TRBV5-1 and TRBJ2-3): KAGVTQTPRYLIKTRGQQVTLSCSPISGHRSVSWYQQTPGQGLQFLFEYFSETQRNKGNFPGRFSGRQFSNSRSEMNVSTLELGDSALYLCASSSASGGTDTQYFGPGTRLTVL.

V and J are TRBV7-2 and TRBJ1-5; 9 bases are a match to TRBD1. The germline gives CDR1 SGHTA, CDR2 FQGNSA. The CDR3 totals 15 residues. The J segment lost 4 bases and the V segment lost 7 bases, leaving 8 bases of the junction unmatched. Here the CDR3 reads CASTLLTGGNQPQHF. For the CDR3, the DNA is TGTGCCAGCACCCTATTGACAGGGGGTAATCAGCCCCAGCATTTT.

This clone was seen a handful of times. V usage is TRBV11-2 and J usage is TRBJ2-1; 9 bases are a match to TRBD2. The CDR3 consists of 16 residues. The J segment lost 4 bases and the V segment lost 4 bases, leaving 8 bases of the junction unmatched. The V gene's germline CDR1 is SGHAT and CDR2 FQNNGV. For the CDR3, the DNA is TGTGCCAGCAGCTCGACCGGGACTAGCTATTACAATGAGCAGTTCTTC. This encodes CASSSTGTSYYNEQFF.

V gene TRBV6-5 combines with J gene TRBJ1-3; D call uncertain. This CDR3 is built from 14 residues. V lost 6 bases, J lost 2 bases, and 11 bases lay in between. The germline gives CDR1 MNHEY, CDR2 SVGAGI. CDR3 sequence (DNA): TGTGCCAGCAGCCGCCTGGGCCCTGGAAACACCATATATTTT. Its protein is CASSRLGPGNTIYF.

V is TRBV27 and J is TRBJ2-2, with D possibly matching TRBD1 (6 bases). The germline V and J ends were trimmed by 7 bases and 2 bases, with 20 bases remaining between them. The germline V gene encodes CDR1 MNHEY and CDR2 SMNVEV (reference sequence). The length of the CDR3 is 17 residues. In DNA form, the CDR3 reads TGTGCCAGCACCCCAAGGTTATTCGGGACAAACACCGGGGAGCTGTTTTTT. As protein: CASTPRLFGTNTGELFF.

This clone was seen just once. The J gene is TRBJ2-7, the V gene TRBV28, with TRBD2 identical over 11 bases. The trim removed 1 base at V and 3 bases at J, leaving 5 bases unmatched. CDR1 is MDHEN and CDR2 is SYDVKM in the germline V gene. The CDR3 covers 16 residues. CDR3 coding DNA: TGTGCCAGCAGTTTATCGGCTAGCGGGAGGTTCTACGAGCAGTACTTC. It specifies CASSLSASGRFYEQYF.

The CDR3 reads CASSVATLAGAGGELFF. In DNA form, the CDR3 reads TGTGCCAGCAGCGTAGCTACCCTGGCAGGGGCCGGCGGGGAGCTGTTTTTT. The chain combines TRBV9 with TRBJ2-2, with D perhaps TRBD1 (6 bases). The V gene's germline CDR1 is SGDLS and CDR2 YYNGEE. V gave up 0 bases and J gave up 7 bases, with 19 bases separating them. There are 17 residues in the CDR3.

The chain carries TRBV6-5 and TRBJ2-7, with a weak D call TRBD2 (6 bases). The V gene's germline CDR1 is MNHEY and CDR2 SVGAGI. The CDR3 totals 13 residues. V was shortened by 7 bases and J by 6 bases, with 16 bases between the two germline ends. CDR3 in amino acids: CASTGEPSSEQYF. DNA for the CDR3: TGTGCCAGCACGGGGGAGCCCAGTTCCGAGCAGTACTTC.

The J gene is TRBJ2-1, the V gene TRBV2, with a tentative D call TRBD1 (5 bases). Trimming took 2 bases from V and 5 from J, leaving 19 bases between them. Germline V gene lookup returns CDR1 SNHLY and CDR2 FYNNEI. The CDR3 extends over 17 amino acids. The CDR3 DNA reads TGTGCCAGCAGTGAAAGTCCGGTCTTTCTAGGGGACAATGAGCAGTTCTTC. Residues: CASSESPVFLGDNEQFF.

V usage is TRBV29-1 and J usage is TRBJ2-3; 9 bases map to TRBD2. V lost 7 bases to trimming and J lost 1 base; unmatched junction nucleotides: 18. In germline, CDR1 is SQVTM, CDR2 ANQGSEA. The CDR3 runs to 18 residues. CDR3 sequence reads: CSAEGLAGNLVGTDTQYF. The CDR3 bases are TGCAGCGCCGAGGGGCTAGCGGGAAATCTGGTGGGCACAGATACGCAGTATTTT.

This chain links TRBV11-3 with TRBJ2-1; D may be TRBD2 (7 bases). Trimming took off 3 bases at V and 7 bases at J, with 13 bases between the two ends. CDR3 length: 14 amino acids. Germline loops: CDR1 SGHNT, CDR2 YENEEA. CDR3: CASSLAGGLNEQFF. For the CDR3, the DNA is TGTGCCAGCAGCTTGGCCGGGGGGCTGAATGAGCAGTTCTTC.

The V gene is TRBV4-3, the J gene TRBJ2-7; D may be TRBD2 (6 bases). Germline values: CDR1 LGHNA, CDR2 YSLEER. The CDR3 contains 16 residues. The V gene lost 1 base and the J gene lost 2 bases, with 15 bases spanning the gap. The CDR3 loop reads CASSQGQWGVPYEQYF. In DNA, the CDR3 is TGCGCCAGCAGCCAAGGCCAGTGGGGGGTCCCCTACGAGCAGTACTTC.

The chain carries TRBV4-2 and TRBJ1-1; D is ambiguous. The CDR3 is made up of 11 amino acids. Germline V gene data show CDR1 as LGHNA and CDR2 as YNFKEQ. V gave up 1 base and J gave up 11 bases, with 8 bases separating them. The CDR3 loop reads CASSQGLRAFF. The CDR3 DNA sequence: TGTGCCAGCAGCCAAGGTCTCAGGGCTTTCTTT.

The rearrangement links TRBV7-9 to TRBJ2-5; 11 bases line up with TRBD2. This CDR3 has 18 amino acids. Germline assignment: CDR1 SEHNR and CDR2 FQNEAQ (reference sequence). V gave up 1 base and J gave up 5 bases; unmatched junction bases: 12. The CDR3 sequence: CASSLGLAGGTSWETQYF. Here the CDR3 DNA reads TGTGCCAGCAGCTTAGGTCTAGCGGGAGGAACCTCATGGGAGACCCAGTACTTC. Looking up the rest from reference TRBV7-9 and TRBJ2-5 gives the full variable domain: DTGVSQNPRHKITKRGQNVTFRCDPISEHNRLYWYRQTLGQGPEFLTYFQNEAQLEKSRLLSDRFSAERPKGSFSTLEIQRTEQGDSAMYLCASSLGLAGGTSWETQYFGPGTRLLVL.